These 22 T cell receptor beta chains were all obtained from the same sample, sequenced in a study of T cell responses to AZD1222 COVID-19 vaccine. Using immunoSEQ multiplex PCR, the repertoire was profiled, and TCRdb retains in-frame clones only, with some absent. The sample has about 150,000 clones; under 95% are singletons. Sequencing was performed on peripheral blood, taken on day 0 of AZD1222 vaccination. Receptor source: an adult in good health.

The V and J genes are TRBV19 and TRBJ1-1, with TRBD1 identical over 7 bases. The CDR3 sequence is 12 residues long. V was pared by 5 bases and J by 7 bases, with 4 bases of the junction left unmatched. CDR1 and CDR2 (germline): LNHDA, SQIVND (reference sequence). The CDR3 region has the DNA TGTGCCAGTAGTGCAGGGGGAATTGAAGCTTTCTTT. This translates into CASSAGGIEAFF.

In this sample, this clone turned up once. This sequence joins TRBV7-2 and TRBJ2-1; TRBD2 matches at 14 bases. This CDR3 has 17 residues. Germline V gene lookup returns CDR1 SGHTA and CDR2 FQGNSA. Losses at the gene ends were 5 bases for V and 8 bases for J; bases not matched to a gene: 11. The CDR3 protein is CASSGTSGSNLLDEQFF. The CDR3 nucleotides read TGTGCCAGCAGCGGGACTAGCGGGAGCAATCTCCTGGATGAGCAGTTCTTC.

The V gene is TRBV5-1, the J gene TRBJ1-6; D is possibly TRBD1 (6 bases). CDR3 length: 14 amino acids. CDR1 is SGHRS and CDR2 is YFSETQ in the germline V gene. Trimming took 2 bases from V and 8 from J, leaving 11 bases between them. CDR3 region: CASSFTGSDSPLHF. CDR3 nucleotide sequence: TGCGCCAGCAGCTTTACAGGGTCCGATTCACCCCTCCACTTT.

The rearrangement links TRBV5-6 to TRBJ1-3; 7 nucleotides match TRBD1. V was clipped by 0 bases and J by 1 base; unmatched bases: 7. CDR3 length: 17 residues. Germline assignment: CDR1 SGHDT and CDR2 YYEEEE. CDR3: CASSLAFVGQSGNTIYF. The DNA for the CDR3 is TGTGCCAGCAGCTTGGCATTTGTGGGACAGTCTGGAAACACCATATATTTT. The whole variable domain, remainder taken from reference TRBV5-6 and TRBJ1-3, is DAGVTQSPTHLIKTRGQQVTLRCSPKSGHDTVSWYQQALGQGPQFIFQYYEEEERQRGNFPDRFSGHQFPNYSSELNVNALLLGDSALYLCASSLAFVGQSGNTIYFGEGSWLTVV.

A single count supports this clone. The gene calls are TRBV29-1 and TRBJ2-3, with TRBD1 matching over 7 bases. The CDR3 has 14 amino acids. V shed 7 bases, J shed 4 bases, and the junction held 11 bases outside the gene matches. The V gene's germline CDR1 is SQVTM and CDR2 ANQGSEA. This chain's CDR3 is CSAGIGGGADTQYF. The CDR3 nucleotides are TGCAGCGCCGGGATAGGGGGCGGCGCAGATACGCAGTATTTT.

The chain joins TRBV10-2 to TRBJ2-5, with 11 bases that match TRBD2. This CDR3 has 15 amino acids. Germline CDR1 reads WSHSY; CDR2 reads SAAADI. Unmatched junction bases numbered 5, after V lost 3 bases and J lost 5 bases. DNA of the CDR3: TGCGCCAGCAGTGATCTGACTAGCGGGATGGAGACCCAGTACTTC. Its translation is CASSDLTSGMETQYF.

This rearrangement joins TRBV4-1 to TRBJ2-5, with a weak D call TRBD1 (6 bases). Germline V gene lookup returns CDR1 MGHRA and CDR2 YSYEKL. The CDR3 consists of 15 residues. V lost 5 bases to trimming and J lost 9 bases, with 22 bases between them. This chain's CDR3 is CASSVRTAGLVAQYF. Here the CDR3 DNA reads TGCGCCAGCAGCGTACGGACAGCAGGCCTGGTGGCCCAGTACTTC.

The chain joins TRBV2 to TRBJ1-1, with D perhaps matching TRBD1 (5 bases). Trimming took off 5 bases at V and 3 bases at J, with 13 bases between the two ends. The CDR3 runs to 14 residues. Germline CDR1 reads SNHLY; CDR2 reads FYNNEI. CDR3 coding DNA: TGTGCCAGCAGTCACCGGAGAGGGGACACTGAAGCTTTCTTT. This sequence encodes CASSHRRGDTEAFF.

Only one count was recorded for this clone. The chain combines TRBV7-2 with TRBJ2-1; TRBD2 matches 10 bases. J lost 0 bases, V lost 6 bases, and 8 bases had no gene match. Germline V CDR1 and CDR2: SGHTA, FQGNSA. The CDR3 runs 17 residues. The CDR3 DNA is TGTGCCAGCAGAGGAGCGGGAGGGAAGGGCTCCTACAATGAGCAGTTCTTC. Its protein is CASRGAGGKGSYNEQFF.

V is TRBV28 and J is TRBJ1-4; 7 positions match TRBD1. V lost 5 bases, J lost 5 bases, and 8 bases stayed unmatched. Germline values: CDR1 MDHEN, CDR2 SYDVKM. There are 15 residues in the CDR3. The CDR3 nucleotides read TGTGCCAGCAGTGGGTCCGGGACAGTAAATGAAAAACTGTTTTTT. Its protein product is CASSGSGTVNEKLFF.

The CDR3 sequence: CASSPGMGQGYNEQFF. The CDR3 DNA is TGCGCCAGCAGCCCAGGGATGGGACAGGGATACAATGAGCAGTTCTTC. The rearrangement joins TRBV4-1 to TRBJ2-1, with TRBD1 matching over 9 bases. Germline CDR1 reads MGHRA; CDR2 reads YSYEKL. The ends lost 4 bases at V and 4 bases at J; junction bases unmatched: 8. CDR3 length: 16 amino acids.

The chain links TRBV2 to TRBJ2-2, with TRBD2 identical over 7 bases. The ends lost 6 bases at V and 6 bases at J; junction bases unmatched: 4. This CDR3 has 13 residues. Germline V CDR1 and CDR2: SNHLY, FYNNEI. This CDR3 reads CASRGGSAGELFF. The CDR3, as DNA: TGTGCCAGCAGGGGCGGGAGCGCCGGGGAGCTGTTTTTT. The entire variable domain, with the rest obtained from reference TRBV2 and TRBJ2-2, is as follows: EPEVTQTPSHQVTQMGQEVILRCVPISNHLYFYWYRQILGQKVEFLVSFYNNEISEKSEIFDDQFSVERPDGSNFTLKIRSTKLEDSAMYFCASRGGSAGELFFGEGSRLTVL.

CDR3 nucleotides: TGTGCCATCAGCCAAGACAGGGGGCGCGTCGGGGAGCTGTTTTTT. Translation: CAISQDRGRVGELFF. The V call is TRBV10-3, the J call TRBJ2-2, with TRBD1 identical over 10 bases. With V trimmed by 6 bases and J by 7 bases, 8 bases remained unmatched. Per germline, CDR1 ENHRY and CDR2 SYGVKD. The CDR3 is 15 residues long.

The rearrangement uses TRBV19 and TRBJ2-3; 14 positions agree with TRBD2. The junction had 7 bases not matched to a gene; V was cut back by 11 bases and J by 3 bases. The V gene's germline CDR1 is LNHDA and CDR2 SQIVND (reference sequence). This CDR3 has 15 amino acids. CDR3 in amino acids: CAGGTSGSGTDTQYF. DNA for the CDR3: TGTGCCGGGGGGACTAGCGGGAGCGGGACAGATACGCAGTATTTT.

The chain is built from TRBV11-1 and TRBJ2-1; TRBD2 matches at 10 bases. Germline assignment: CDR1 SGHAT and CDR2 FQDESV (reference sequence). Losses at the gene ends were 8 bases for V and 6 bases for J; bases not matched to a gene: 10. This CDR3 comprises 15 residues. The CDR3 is CASGSLAGRGNEQFF. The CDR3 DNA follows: TGTGCCAGCGGATCACTAGCGGGACGGGGCAATGAGCAGTTCTTC.

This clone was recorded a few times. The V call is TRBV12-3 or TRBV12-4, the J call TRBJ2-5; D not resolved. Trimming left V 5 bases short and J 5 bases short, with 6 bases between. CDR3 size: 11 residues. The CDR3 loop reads CASSPDETQYF. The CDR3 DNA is TGTGCCAGCAGTCCTGACGAGACCCAGTACTTC.

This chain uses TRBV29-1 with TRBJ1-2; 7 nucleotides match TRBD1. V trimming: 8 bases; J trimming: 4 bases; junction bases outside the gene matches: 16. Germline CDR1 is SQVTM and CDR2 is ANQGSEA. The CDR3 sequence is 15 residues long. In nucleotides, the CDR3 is TGCAGCACCTCCAAAGCGTCAGGGGGTATCTATGGCTACACCTTC. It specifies CSTSKASGGIYGYTF.

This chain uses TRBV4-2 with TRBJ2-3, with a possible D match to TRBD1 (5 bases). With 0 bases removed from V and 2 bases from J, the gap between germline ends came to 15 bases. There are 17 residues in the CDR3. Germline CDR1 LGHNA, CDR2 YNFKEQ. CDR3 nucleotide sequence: TGTGCCAGCAGCCAAGAAGGGGCGGTAGTCCTCACAGATACGCAGTATTTT. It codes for CASSQEGAVVLTDTQYF.

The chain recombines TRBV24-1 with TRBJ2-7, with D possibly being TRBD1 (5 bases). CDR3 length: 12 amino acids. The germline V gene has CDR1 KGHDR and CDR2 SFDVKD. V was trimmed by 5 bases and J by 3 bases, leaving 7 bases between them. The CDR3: CATSGRGYEQYF. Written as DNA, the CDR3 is TGTGCCACCAGTGGTAGGGGCTACGAGCAGTACTTC.

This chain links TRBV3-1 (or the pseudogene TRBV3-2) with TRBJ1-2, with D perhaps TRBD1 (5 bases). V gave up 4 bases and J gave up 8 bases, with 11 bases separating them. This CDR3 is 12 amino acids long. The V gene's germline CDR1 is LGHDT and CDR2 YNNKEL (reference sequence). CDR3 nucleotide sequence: TGTGCCAGCAGCCCCCGGGACCGAGGCTACACCTTC. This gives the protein CASSPRDRGYTF.

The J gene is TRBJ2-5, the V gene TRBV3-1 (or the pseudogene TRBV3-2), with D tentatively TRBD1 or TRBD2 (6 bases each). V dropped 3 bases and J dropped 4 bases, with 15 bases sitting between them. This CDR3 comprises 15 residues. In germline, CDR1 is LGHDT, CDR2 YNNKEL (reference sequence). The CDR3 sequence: CASSQSSGAAETQYF. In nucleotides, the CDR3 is TGTGCCAGCAGCCAGTCATCGGGGGCCGCAGAGACCCAGTACTTC.

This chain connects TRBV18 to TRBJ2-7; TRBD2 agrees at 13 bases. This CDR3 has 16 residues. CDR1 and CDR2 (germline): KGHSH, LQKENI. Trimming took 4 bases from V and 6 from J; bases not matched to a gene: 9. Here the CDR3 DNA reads TGTGCCAGCTCACTCCGAGGGACTAGCGGGATGTTCGAGCAGTACTTC. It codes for CASSLRGTSGMFEQYF. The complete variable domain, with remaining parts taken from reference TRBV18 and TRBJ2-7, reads NAGVMQNPRHLVRRRGQEARLRCSPMKGHSHVYWYRQLPEEGLKFMVYLQKENIIDESGMPKERFSAEFPKEGPSILRIQQVVRGDSAAYFCASSLRGTSGMFEQYFGPGTRLTVT.